This TCR beta chain was sequenced for a study of blood T cell repertoires in COVID-19. As for the study in general: The study drew acute and convalescent COVID-19 samples from the United States, Italy and Spain. T cells, B-cell-depleted T cells, or PBMCs provided the cDNA or gDNA that served as material.

This CDR3 contains 15 residues. The V gene's germline CDR1 is SGDLS and CDR2 YYNGEE. Between the trimmed V and J ends, which lost 3 bases and 6 bases, there was a span of 18 bases. Source study methods: Scientists estimated how many nucleated cells there were by amplifying reference gene primers. The protocol was immunoSEQ multiplex PCR, while the TCRdb copy is restricted to in-frame clones and leaves out a portion. V and J calls and clone size come straight from that table; D and trimming were deduced from the DNA. The sample includes some 180,000 clones, roughly 93% of them seen just once. Seattle enrolled patients during active infection and tracked them longitudinally.

The chain recombines TRBV9 with TRBJ1-2; no definite D call. Sequencing was carried out using peripheral blood. This receptor was obtained from a man aged 18 to 29 with COVID-19, enrolled during active disease. CDR3 coding DNA: TGTGCCAGCAGCGAGGCATCAGGCGGGCGCAATGGCTACACCTTC. Its protein product is CASSEASGGRNGYTF.